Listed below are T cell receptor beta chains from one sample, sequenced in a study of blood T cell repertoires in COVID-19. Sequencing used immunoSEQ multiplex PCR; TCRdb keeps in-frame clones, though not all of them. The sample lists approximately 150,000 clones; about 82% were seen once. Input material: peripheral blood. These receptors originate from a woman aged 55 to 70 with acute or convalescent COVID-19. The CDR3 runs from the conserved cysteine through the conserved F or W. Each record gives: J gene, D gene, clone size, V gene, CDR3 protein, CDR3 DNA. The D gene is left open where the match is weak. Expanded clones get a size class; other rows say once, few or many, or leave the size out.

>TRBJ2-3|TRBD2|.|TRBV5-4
CASSMALSGGISADTQYF
TGTGCCAGCAGCATGGCCCTTAGCGGGGGAATTTCGGCAGATACGCAGTATTTT
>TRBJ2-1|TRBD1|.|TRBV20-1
CSASGGQGNYNEQFF
TGCAGTGCTAGTGGGGGACAGGGGAACTACAATGAGCAGTTCTTC
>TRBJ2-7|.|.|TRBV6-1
CASREGGLPGEQYF
TGTGCCAGCAGAGAAGGTGGGCTCCCGGGAGAGCAGTACTTC
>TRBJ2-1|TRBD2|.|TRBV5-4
CASSLVASGSSSNEQFF
TGTGCCAGCAGCTTGGTGGCTAGCGGGTCCTCCTCCAATGAGCAGTTCTTC
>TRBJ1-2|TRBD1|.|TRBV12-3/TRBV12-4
CASSAGGSYGYTF
TGTGCCAGCAGCGCAGGGGGCTCATATGGCTACACCTTC
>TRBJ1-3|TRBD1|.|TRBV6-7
CASSYRSRGATSGNTIYF
TGTGCCAGCAGTTATAGGAGCAGGGGGGCAACTTCTGGAAACACCATATATTTT
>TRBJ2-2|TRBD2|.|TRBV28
CAARPGGSGELFF
TGTGCCGCTAGGCCGGGGGGTTCCGGGGAGCTGTTTTTT
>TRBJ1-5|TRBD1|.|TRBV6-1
CASTESVSGGLGQPQHF
TGTGCCAGCACTGAATCGGTGTCAGGGGGCCTAGGTCAGCCCCAGCATTTT
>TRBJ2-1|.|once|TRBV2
CASRSEQGSSYNEQFF
TGTGCCAGCAGGTCGGAACAGGGTAGCTCCTACAATGAGCAGTTCTTC
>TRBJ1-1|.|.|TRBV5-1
CASSSSRGWDTEAFF
TGCGCCAGCAGCTCGTCCAGGGGATGGGACACTGAAGCTTTCTTT
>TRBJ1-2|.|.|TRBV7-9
CASSLAQGQVYGYTF
TGTGCCAGCAGCCTAGCCCAGGGCCAGGTCTATGGCTACACCTTC
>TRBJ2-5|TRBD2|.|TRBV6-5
CASSLKRGGRETQYF
TGTGCCAGCAGTCTCAAGCGGGGGGGTCGGGAGACCCAGTACTTC
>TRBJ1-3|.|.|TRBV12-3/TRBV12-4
CASSLIRNTIYF
TGTGCCAGCAGTTTAATCAGAAACACCATATATTTT
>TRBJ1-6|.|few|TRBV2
CASLLSGTLYSPLHF
TGTGCCAGCCTCCTATCCGGGACATTATATTCACCCCTCCACTTT
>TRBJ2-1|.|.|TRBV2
CASSSIDEQFF
TGTGCCAGCAGTTCTATCGATGAGCAGTTCTTC
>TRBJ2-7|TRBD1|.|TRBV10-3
CAISMTGAGSYEQYF
TGTGCCATCAGTATGACAGGGGCGGGGTCCTACGAGCAGTACTTC
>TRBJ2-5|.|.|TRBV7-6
CASSPGGSGETQYF
TGTGCCAGCAGCCCAGGAGGCAGCGGAGAGACCCAGTACTTC
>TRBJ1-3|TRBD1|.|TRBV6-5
CASSYSDRGFGNTIYF
TGTGCCAGCAGTTACTCTGACAGGGGATTCGGAAACACCATATATTTT
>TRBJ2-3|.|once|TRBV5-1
CASSLDRVPDTQYF
TGCGCCAGCAGCTTGGACAGGGTCCCAGATACGCAGTATTTT
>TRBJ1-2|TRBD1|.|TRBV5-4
CASSLDSGQVSYGYTF
TGTGCCAGCAGCTTGGATTCCGGACAGGTCTCGTATGGCTACACCTTC
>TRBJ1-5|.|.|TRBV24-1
CATSDVRGGSNQPQHF
TGTGCCACCAGTGACGTAAGGGGTGGGAGCAATCAGCCCCAGCATTTT
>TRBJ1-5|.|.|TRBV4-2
CASSQEVDPGSNQPQHF
TGTGCCAGCAGCCAAGAGGTGGATCCAGGTAGTAATCAGCCCCAGCATTTT
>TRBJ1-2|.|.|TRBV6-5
CASRPRREPNYGYTF
TGTGCCAGCAGACCTAGACGGGAACCTAACTATGGCTACACCTTC
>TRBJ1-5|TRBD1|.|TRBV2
CASRTGGEGQPQHF
TGTGCCAGCAGGACAGGGGGCGAGGGTCAGCCCCAGCATTTT
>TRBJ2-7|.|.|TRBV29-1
CSVLGQTTYEQYF
TGCAGCGTTTTAGGACAGACAACCTACGAGCAGTACTTC
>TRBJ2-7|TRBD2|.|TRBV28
CASKRGPQRDEQYF
TGTGCCAGCAAGCGGGGGCCCCAGAGAGACGAGCAGTACTTC
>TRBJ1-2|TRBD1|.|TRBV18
CASSPRDREVNGYTF
TGTGCCAGCTCACCCCGGGACAGGGAAGTCAATGGCTACACCTTC
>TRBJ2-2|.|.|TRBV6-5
CASSLTGHTGELFF
TGTGCCAGCAGTCTCACAGGCCACACCGGGGAGCTGTTTTTT
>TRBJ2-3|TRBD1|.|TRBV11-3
CASSLDRVTGGTDTQYF
TGTGCCAGCAGCTTAGATCGGGTGACAGGGGGAACAGATACGCAGTATTTT
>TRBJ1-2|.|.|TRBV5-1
CASSFGRGDGYTF
TGCGCCAGCAGCTTCGGCAGGGGTGATGGCTACACCTTC
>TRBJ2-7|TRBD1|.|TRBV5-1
CASSLGTGSSYEQYF
TGCGCCAGCAGCTTGGGGACAGGGTCTTCCTACGAGCAGTACTTC